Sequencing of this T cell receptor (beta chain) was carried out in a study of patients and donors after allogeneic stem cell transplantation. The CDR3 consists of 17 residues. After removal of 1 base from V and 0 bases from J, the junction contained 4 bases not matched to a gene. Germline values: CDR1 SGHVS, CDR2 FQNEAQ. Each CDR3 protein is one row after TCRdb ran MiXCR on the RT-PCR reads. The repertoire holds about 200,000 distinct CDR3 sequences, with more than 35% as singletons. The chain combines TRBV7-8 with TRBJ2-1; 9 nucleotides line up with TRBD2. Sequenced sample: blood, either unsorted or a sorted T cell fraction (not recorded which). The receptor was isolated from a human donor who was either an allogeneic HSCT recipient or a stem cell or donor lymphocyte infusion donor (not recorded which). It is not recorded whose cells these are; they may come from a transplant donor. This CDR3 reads CASSLEREASSYNEQFF. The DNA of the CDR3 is TGTGCCAGCAGCTTAGAGCGGGAGGCGAGCTCCTACAATGAGCAGTTCTTC.